This TCR beta chain was recorded in a study of identical twins. This clonotype has just a few counts. Trimming at V came to 0 bases and at J to 0 bases, leaving 17 bases not matched to a gene. Looked up from germline, CDR1 is SGHAT and CDR2 is FQDESV (reference sequence). The CDR3 has 21 amino acids. Template switching supplied a universal primer site; unique molecular identifiers were carried on the cDNA. TCRdb re-analysed the 5' RACE reads in MiXCR, keeping a single row per CDR3 protein. Here the sample spans about 890,000 distinct CDR3 sequences, 9% to 15% being singletons. This sample also appeared in a second study, on yellow fever vaccine responses in identical twins.

V gene TRBV11-1 combines with J gene TRBJ1-3; the match to TRBD1 covers 7 bases. Specimen: PBMCs. The TCR comes from a woman under 30 in good health. The CDR3 loop reads CASSLAPGRGASSGSGNTIYF. The CDR3 coding sequence is TGTGCCAGCAGCTTAGCCCCCGGCAGGGGGGCATCCTCGGGCTCTGGAAACACCATATATTTT.